A selection of T cell receptor beta chains follows, all from one sample in a study of T cells in Graves' hyperthyroidism and ophthalmopathy. Each CDR3 protein is one row after TCRdb ran MiXCR on the multiplex PCR reads. The repertoire consists of about 350,000 distinct CDR3 sequences, with around 18% occurring once and the leading ten covering about 16%. Sequencing was done on a sample of blood. The receptor set was obtained from a woman in her thirties or forties with Graves' ophthalmopathy. Both conserved end residues are part of each CDR3. A D gene is named only where the DNA matches it firmly. Clone size, where shown, is once, few, many, or a class for clones that have expanded.

D gene: -; V gene: TRBV7-7; J gene: TRBJ2-5; clone size: many; CDR3 DNA: TGTGCTAGCAGCTTAGTCCCTTGGGTTGGGACCCAGTACTTC; CDR3 protein: CASSLVPWVGTQYF
D gene: -; V gene: TRBV4-2; J gene: TRBJ1-2; clone size: -; CDR3 DNA: TGTGCCAGCAGCCCAGCAGGGTTGGGGGACTATGGCTACACCTTC; CDR3 protein: CASSPAGLGDYGYTF
D gene: -; V gene: TRBV29-1; J gene: TRBJ2-7; clone size: -; CDR3 DNA: TGCAGCGTTGAAATCGGTGGGGCCTACGAGCAGTACTTC; CDR3 protein: CSVEIGGAYEQYF
D gene: -; V gene: TRBV19; J gene: TRBJ1-5; clone size: many; CDR3 DNA: TGTGCCAGTAGTATATCAATAGGGTCTCAGCCCCAGCATTTT; CDR3 protein: CASSISIGSQPQHF
D gene: -; V gene: TRBV30; J gene: TRBJ1-2; clone size: -; CDR3 DNA: TGTGCCTGGAATTCCGGGACTAACTATGGCTACACCTTC; CDR3 protein: CAWNSGTNYGYTF
D gene: -; V gene: TRBV7-9; J gene: TRBJ2-5; clone size: many; CDR3 DNA: TGTGCCAGCAGCTTAGGCTTAGCGAGACAAGAGACCCAGTACTTC; CDR3 protein: CASSLGLARQETQYF
D gene: -; V gene: TRBV2; J gene: TRBJ1-1; clone size: many; CDR3 DNA: TGTGCCAGCAGTGGTTTGGGGGCCAACACTGAAGCTTTCTTT; CDR3 protein: CASSGLGANTEAFF
D gene: -; V gene: TRBV6-4; J gene: TRBJ2-5; clone size: many; CDR3 DNA: TGTGCCAGCAGTCGCGGTGAGGCGGGGCTTCGACAGGGAAAGACCCAGTACTTC; CDR3 protein: CASSRGEAGLRQGKTQYF
D gene: -; V gene: TRBV10-3; J gene: TRBJ1-2; clone size: many; CDR3 DNA: TGTGCCATCAGTGAGTCTATTAGTGGCTACACCTTC; CDR3 protein: CAISESISGYTF
D gene: -; V gene: TRBV12-3/TRBV12-4; J gene: TRBJ2-5; clone size: many; CDR3 DNA: TGTGCCAGCAGACCGGACGGACAAGAGACCCAGTACTTC; CDR3 protein: CASRPDGQETQYF
D gene: -; V gene: TRBV7-2; J gene: TRBJ2-7; clone size: many; CDR3 DNA: TGTGCCAGCAGCCCGCGAACACTAGTTGGGCCGGACGAGCAGTACTTC; CDR3 protein: CASSPRTLVGPDEQYF
D gene: -; V gene: TRBV2; J gene: TRBJ1-1; clone size: many; CDR3 DNA: TGTGCCAGCAGCGGGACTCAGATGAACACTGAAGCTTTCTTT; CDR3 protein: CASSGTQMNTEAFF
D gene: TRBD1; V gene: TRBV30; J gene: TRBJ2-6; clone size: -; CDR3 DNA: TGTGCCTGGAGGGCTGATACAGGGGGCGTCGATGGGGCCAACGTCCTGACTTTC; CDR3 protein: CAWRADTGGVDGANVLTF
D gene: -; V gene: TRBV12-3/TRBV12-4; J gene: TRBJ1-5; clone size: many; CDR3 DNA: TGTGCCAGCAGTTTATGGGCATTAGGCAATCAGCCCCAGCATTTT; CDR3 protein: CASSLWALGNQPQHF
D gene: -; V gene: TRBV28; J gene: TRBJ1-5; clone size: many; CDR3 DNA: TGTGCCAGCAGTTTAGCAGGGTCTAGAGGGGATCAGCCCCAGCATTTT; CDR3 protein: CASSLAGSRGDQPQHF
D gene: -; V gene: TRBV9; J gene: TRBJ2-3; clone size: many; CDR3 DNA: TGTGCCAGCAGCGACCGGGGGACGCAGTATTTT; CDR3 protein: CASSDRGTQYF
D gene: -; V gene: TRBV7-8; J gene: TRBJ1-1; clone size: many; CDR3 DNA: TGTGCCAGCAGCTTAGTAGGCAGTGCGAACACTGAAGCTTTCTTT; CDR3 protein: CASSLVGSANTEAFF
D gene: TRBD1; V gene: TRBV6-1; J gene: TRBJ1-5; clone size: many; CDR3 DNA: TGTGCCAGCAGGGGACAGCTTTATAGCAATCAGCCCCAGCATTTT; CDR3 protein: CASRGQLYSNQPQHF
D gene: -; V gene: TRBV9; J gene: TRBJ1-5; clone size: many; CDR3 DNA: TGTGCCAGCAGCGTAGACAGCTATAGCAATCAGCCCCAGCATTTT; CDR3 protein: CASSVDSYSNQPQHF
D gene: TRBD2; V gene: TRBV2; J gene: TRBJ2-2; clone size: -; CDR3 DNA: TGTGCCAGCAAAAAACCGGGACTAGCGGGAGTATGGACCGGGGAGCTGTTTTTT; CDR3 protein: CASKKPGLAGVWTGELFF
D gene: -; V gene: TRBV2; J gene: TRBJ2-7; clone size: many; CDR3 DNA: TGTGCCAGCAGTGTCGGTGGAGGGGGCCTATACGAGCAGTACTTC; CDR3 protein: CASSVGGGGLYEQYF
D gene: -; V gene: TRBV20-1; J gene: TRBJ2-5; clone size: many; CDR3 DNA: TGCAGTGCTAGAGGCCCTAGCTCCCAAGAGACCCAGTACTTC; CDR3 protein: CSARGPSSQETQYF
D gene: TRBD1; V gene: TRBV7-2; J gene: TRBJ2-7; clone size: -; CDR3 DNA: TGTGCCAGCAGCCGGGACAGTGATGGCCACGAGCAGTACTTC; CDR3 protein: CASSRDSDGHEQYF
D gene: TRBD2; V gene: TRBV15; J gene: TRBJ2-7; clone size: many; CDR3 DNA: TGTGCCACCAGCAGAGACCAGCGGGAGTCCGAGCAGTACTTC; CDR3 protein: CATSRDQRESEQYF
D gene: TRBD2; V gene: TRBV20-1; J gene: TRBJ2-7; clone size: many; CDR3 DNA: TGCAGTGCAAAGTTAGCGGGAACCCGTTCCTCCTACGAGCAGTACTTC; CDR3 protein: CSAKLAGTRSSYEQYF
D gene: -; V gene: TRBV19; J gene: TRBJ1-2; clone size: many; CDR3 DNA: TGTGCCAGTAGCACCCCCCCAGTGTATGGCTACACCTTC; CDR3 protein: CASSTPPVYGYTF
D gene: -; V gene: TRBV20-1; J gene: TRBJ2-7; clone size: many; CDR3 DNA: TGCAGTGCTAGAGATCCGGGACCTTCCTACGAGCAGTACTTC; CDR3 protein: CSARDPGPSYEQYF
D gene: -; V gene: TRBV6-1; J gene: TRBJ2-7; clone size: -; CDR3 DNA: TGTGCCAGCAGCCCCCGGAGCGGATACTCCTACGAGCAGTACTTC; CDR3 protein: CASSPRSGYSYEQYF
D gene: -; V gene: TRBV19; J gene: TRBJ1-1; clone size: many; CDR3 DNA: TGTGCCAGTAGTATAGATTTGACCCCTTTGACTGAAGCTTTCTTT; CDR3 protein: CASSIDLTPLTEAFF
D gene: TRBD1; V gene: TRBV6-1; J gene: TRBJ1-2; clone size: -; CDR3 DNA: TGTGCCAGCATATCGGACAGGTTGAGCTATGGCTACACCTTC; CDR3 protein: CASISDRLSYGYTF
D gene: -; V gene: TRBV6-1; J gene: TRBJ1-3; clone size: many; CDR3 DNA: TGTGCCAGCAGAAGACAAAGGGATGGAGACACCATATATTTT; CDR3 protein: CASRRQRDGDTIYF
D gene: TRBD1; V gene: TRBV6-2/TRBV6-3; J gene: TRBJ2-2; clone size: many; CDR3 DNA: TGTGCCAGCAGTTACCCGCGGACCGGGACAGGGCCCTTCTCGAACACCGGGGAGCTGTTTTTT; CDR3 protein: CASSYPRTGTGPFSNTGELFF
D gene: TRBD1; V gene: TRBV2; J gene: TRBJ1-2; clone size: many; CDR3 DNA: TGTGCCAGCAGCTCCACGGGGACAGGGGGCGGCTATGGCTACACCTTC; CDR3 protein: CASSSTGTGGGYGYTF
D gene: TRBD1; V gene: TRBV6-1; J gene: TRBJ1-1; clone size: few; CDR3 DNA: TGTGCCAGCATGGATATCCGGACAGGGCACACTGAAGCTTTCTTT; CDR3 protein: CASMDIRTGHTEAFF
D gene: -; V gene: TRBV9; J gene: TRBJ2-5; clone size: many; CDR3 DNA: TGTGCCAGCAGTAACAGGCAAGAGACCCAGTACTTC; CDR3 protein: CASSNRQETQYF
D gene: TRBD1; V gene: TRBV4-1; J gene: TRBJ1-3; clone size: many; CDR3 DNA: TGCGCCAGCAGCCAAGATAGGGGACAGGGACTTTCTGGAAACACCATATATTTT; CDR3 protein: CASSQDRGQGLSGNTIYF
D gene: TRBD1; V gene: TRBV25-1; J gene: TRBJ1-6; clone size: many; CDR3 DNA: TGTGCCAGCAGTGGATTGACAGGGTTTGGGGATTCACCCCTCCACTTT; CDR3 protein: CASSGLTGFGDSPLHF
D gene: -; V gene: TRBV28; J gene: TRBJ2-5; clone size: many; CDR3 DNA: TGTGCCAGCTCAGAAGCCGGGACTTTCTTTCTCGGGGAGACCCAGTACTTC; CDR3 protein: CASSEAGTFFLGETQYF
D gene: TRBD1; V gene: TRBV9; J gene: TRBJ1-3; clone size: many; CDR3 DNA: TGTGCCAGCAGCCCTAATCCGACAGGGACGGGAAACACCATATATTTT; CDR3 protein: CASSPNPTGTGNTIYF
D gene: -; V gene: TRBV6-1; J gene: TRBJ1-5; clone size: many; CDR3 DNA: TGTGCCAGCAGTGAAGGGAGTATGAGCAATCAGCCCCAGCATTTT; CDR3 protein: CASSEGSMSNQPQHF
D gene: -; V gene: TRBV28; J gene: TRBJ2-5; clone size: -; CDR3 DNA: TGTGCCAGCACCTCGAGAGAGACCCAGTACTTC; CDR3 protein: CASTSRETQYF
D gene: TRBD1; V gene: TRBV10-1; J gene: TRBJ2-7; clone size: many; CDR3 DNA: TGCGCCAGCAGTCACAGGGGGCGTAGCGACGAGCAGTACTTC; CDR3 protein: CASSHRGRSDEQYF
D gene: -; V gene: TRBV28; J gene: TRBJ1-5; clone size: many; CDR3 DNA: TGTGCCAGCAGTTCCCCTAATCAGTCCCAGCATTTT; CDR3 protein: CASSSPNQSQHF
D gene: -; V gene: TRBV18; J gene: TRBJ2-5; clone size: -; CDR3 DNA: TGTGCCAGCTCACAAGACAATAGCGACCAAGAGACCCAGTACTTC; CDR3 protein: CASSQDNSDQETQYF
D gene: TRBD1; V gene: TRBV10-3; J gene: TRBJ2-7; clone size: many; CDR3 DNA: TGTGCCATCAGCACCCAAAGGACAGGGCCCTACGAGCAGTACTTC; CDR3 protein: CAISTQRTGPYEQYF
D gene: -; V gene: TRBV28; J gene: TRBJ1-1; clone size: many; CDR3 DNA: TGTGCCAGCAGTCAACCAGCGAACACTGAAGCTTTCTTT; CDR3 protein: CASSQPANTEAFF
D gene: -; V gene: TRBV13; J gene: TRBJ2-7; clone size: many; CDR3 DNA: TGTGCCAGCAGCGAACTTCTAGCCTACGAGCAGTACTTC; CDR3 protein: CASSELLAYEQYF
D gene: -; V gene: TRBV6-2/TRBV6-3; J gene: TRBJ1-1; clone size: -; CDR3 DNA: TGTGCCAGCAGTTACTCGACGGAGGTTGAAGCTTTCTTT; CDR3 protein: CASSYSTEVEAFF
D gene: -; V gene: TRBV20-1; J gene: TRBJ1-1; clone size: many; CDR3 DNA: TGCAGTGCACCGAGACCGAGGAACACTGAAGCTTTCTTT; CDR3 protein: CSAPRPRNTEAFF
D gene: -; V gene: TRBV11-2; J gene: TRBJ1-1; clone size: many; CDR3 DNA: TGTGCCAGCAGACGACGAATCATGAACACTGAAGCTTTCTTT; CDR3 protein: CASRRRIMNTEAFF
D gene: -; V gene: TRBV6-4; J gene: TRBJ1-2; clone size: -; CDR3 DNA: TGTGCCAGCAGCGAGGTCAGGGGTACCTATGGCTACACCTTC; CDR3 protein: CASSEVRGTYGYTF
D gene: TRBD1; V gene: TRBV12-3/TRBV12-4; J gene: TRBJ1-3; clone size: many; CDR3 DNA: TGTGCCAGCAACACGCCGACAGGGAATAGAAACACCATATATTTT; CDR3 protein: CASNTPTGNRNTIYF
D gene: TRBD1; V gene: TRBV20-1; J gene: TRBJ1-6; clone size: many; CDR3 DNA: TGCAGTGCTACCCTGGGGGACAGGGCCAATTCACCCCTCCACTTT; CDR3 protein: CSATLGDRANSPLHF
D gene: TRBD2; V gene: TRBV27; J gene: TRBJ2-7; clone size: many; CDR3 DNA: TGTGCCAGCACAAGAGAGCGGGACTCCTACGAGCAGTACTTC; CDR3 protein: CASTRERDSYEQYF
D gene: -; V gene: TRBV6-5; J gene: TRBJ1-2; clone size: many; CDR3 DNA: TGTGCCAGCAGTTACGGGGGGTCCTACACCTTC; CDR3 protein: CASSYGGSYTF
D gene: -; V gene: TRBV30; J gene: TRBJ1-2; clone size: many; CDR3 DNA: TGTGCCTTCACGGGGGCGACGGGTGGCTACACCTTC; CDR3 protein: CAFTGATGGYTF
D gene: TRBD1; V gene: TRBV12-3/TRBV12-4; J gene: TRBJ2-4; clone size: many; CDR3 DNA: TGTGCCAGCAGTGTGACAGGGGCTGCGGGAAACATTCAGTACTTC; CDR3 protein: CASSVTGAAGNIQYF
D gene: -; V gene: TRBV6-1; J gene: TRBJ1-2; clone size: -; CDR3 DNA: TGTGCCAGCAGTGAAACTAGGACAGCCCGCTATGGCTACACCTTC; CDR3 protein: CASSETRTARYGYTF
D gene: TRBD1; V gene: TRBV6-1; J gene: TRBJ1-1; clone size: -; CDR3 DNA: TGTGCCAGCAGTCGAACGGGGACAGTTTTGAACACTGAAGCTTTCTTT; CDR3 protein: CASSRTGTVLNTEAFF
D gene: -; V gene: TRBV6-2/TRBV6-3; J gene: TRBJ2-7; clone size: -; CDR3 DNA: TGTGCCAGCGGGACGGATCCCTACGAGCAGTACTTC; CDR3 protein: CASGTDPYEQYF